This T cell receptor (beta chain) was obtained from a study of blood T cells in healthy people across ages. The authors ran a second PCR of roughly 6 to 12 cycles using a sample-barcoded 5' primer and a J-beta primer mix. MiXCR was run by TCRdb on the 5' RACE reads, yielding one entry per CDR3 protein. This repertoire shows 2 million or so distinct CDR3 sequences, 49% found once; its top ten account for less than 2.5%. CDR1 and CDR2 from the germline V gene are SNHLY and FYNNEI. The V and J ends lost 6 bases and 5 bases, in that order; junction bases with no gene match: 10. CDR3 length: 15 residues. The receptor's source is a woman aged 40 to 49 in good health. This chain connects TRBV2 to TRBJ2-1; 7 nucleotides line up with TRBD2. Sequenced material: blood. CDR3 region: CASRDGLGRNNEQFF. The CDR3 coding sequence is TGTGCCAGCAGAGACGGACTAGGACGGAACAATGAGCAGTTCTTC. The complete variable domain, with remaining parts taken from reference TRBV2 and TRBJ2-1, reads EPEVTQTPSHQVTQMGQEVILRCVPISNHLYFYWYRQILGQKVEFLVSFYNNEISEKSEIFDDQFSVERPDGSNFTLKIRSTKLEDSAMYFCASRDGLGRNNEQFFGPGTRLTVL.